Below are 32 T cell receptor beta chains sequenced from a single sample in a study of blood T cell repertoires in COVID-19. The table came from immunoSEQ multiplex PCR; TCRdb's copy has only in-frame clones and leaves some out. Of approximately 140,000 clones listed, around four fifths are singletons. Source material: peripheral blood. Every receptor here comes from a woman aged 40 to 50 with active or convalescent COVID-19.

The chain combines TRBV10-2 with TRBJ2-1; D is uncertain. Germline-derived CDR1 and CDR2 are WSHSY and SAAADI. The germline V and J ends were trimmed by 4 bases and 0 bases, with 4 bases remaining between them. The CDR3 runs 13 residues. The DNA of the CDR3 is TGCGCCAGCAGTGCCATCTCCTACAATGAGCAGTTCTTC. Translated, it gives CASSAISYNEQFF.

The genes are TRBV14 and TRBJ1-2; tentative D call: TRBD1 (6 bases). The V and J ends lost 4 bases and 9 bases respectively, with 18 bases between them. Germline V gene data show CDR1 as SGHDN and CDR2 as FVKESK. The CDR3 totals 14 residues. The CDR3 loop is CASSPQDSRGSYTF. The CDR3 DNA sequence: TGTGCCAGCAGCCCCCAGGACAGTCGGGGAAGCTACACCTTC.

This clone occurred once. This chain joins TRBV7-2 and TRBJ1-6; D ambiguous. The germline CDR1 and CDR2 sequences are SGHTA and FQGNSA. V lost 5 bases to trimming and J lost 4 bases, with 21 bases between them. The CDR3 has 18 residues. Here the CDR3 reads CASSHDLSWARYNSPLHF. CDR3 coding DNA: TGTGCCAGCAGCCATGACCTATCCTGGGCAAGGTATAATTCACCCCTCCACTTT.

The genes are TRBV9 and TRBJ1-1; 8 nucleotides match TRBD1. Germline CDR1 and CDR2: SGDLS and YYNGEE. The CDR3 runs to 15 residues. The trim removed 4 bases at V and 2 bases at J, leaving 7 bases unmatched. The CDR3 sequence: CASSFSTGANTEAFF. The CDR3, as DNA: TGTGCCAGCAGCTTCTCGACAGGGGCAAACACTGAAGCTTTCTTT.

V gene TRBV7-2 combines with J gene TRBJ1-2, with a tentative D call TRBD1 (5 bases). Germline-derived CDR1 and CDR2 are SGHTA and FQGNSA. V lost 2 bases to trimming and J lost 8 bases, with 30 bases between them. The CDR3 extends over 19 amino acids. CDR3 nucleotides: TGTGCCAGCAGCTTATCCACCGGACCCCAGGGCGTTGGGGCTCGGGGCTACACCTTC. Protein: CASSLSTGPQGVGARGYTF.

The chain carries TRBV27 and TRBJ1-2; D might be TRBD1 (5 bases). Germline V CDR1 and CDR2: MNHEY, SMNVEV (reference sequence). CDR3 length: 13 amino acids. V lost 8 bases to trimming and J lost 8 bases, with 18 bases between them. The CDR3 is CASRERGGKGYTF. The CDR3 DNA sequence: TGTGCCAGCCGGGAGAGGGGCGGCAAGGGCTACACCTTC.

The chain is built from TRBV27 and TRBJ1-2, with 8 bases fitting TRBD1. Germline trimming cut 2 bases from V and 8 bases from J; bases unmatched to any gene: 13. Germline CDR1 and CDR2: MNHEY and SMNVEV (reference sequence). This CDR3 spans 16 amino acids. DNA of the CDR3: TGTGCCAGCAGTTTAAGGGCCAGGTCAGGGGGCGGGGGCTACACCTTC. It specifies CASSLRARSGGGGYTF.

As DNA, the CDR3 is TGTGCCAGCAGTGAAGGACAGGGATTGTCCTACGAGCAGTACTTC. Amino acid sequence: CASSEGQGLSYEQYF. The chain is built from TRBV6-1 and TRBJ2-7, with 7 bases that match TRBD1. From germline, CDR1 is MNHNS and CDR2 SASEGT. The trim removed 1 base at V and 1 base at J, leaving 4 bases unmatched. This CDR3 has 15 residues.

The gene calls are TRBV15 and TRBJ1-1; D gene ambiguous. Trimming shortened V by 1 base and J by 3 bases, and 9 bases separated the two germline ends. CDR1 is LNHNV and CDR2 is YYDKDF in the germline V gene (reference sequence). The CDR3 contains 14 residues. The CDR3 region is CATSRGASDTEAFF. The CDR3 DNA follows: TGTGCCACCAGCAGAGGGGCCTCGGACACTGAAGCTTTCTTT.

V and J are TRBV10-1 and TRBJ1-2; D is perhaps TRBD1 (6 bases). The CDR3 has 14 residues. Trimming pared 4 bases from V and 8 bases from J, leaving 17 bases between. The germline V gene encodes CDR1 WNHNN and CDR2 SYGVQD (reference sequence). The chain's CDR3 is CASSGTQGEGGYTF. CDR3 DNA sequence: TGCGCCAGCAGTGGGACACAGGGAGAAGGCGGCTACACCTTC.

The chain carries TRBV19 and TRBJ2-4; TRBD2 matches 8 bases. This CDR3 contains 17 residues. Trimming removed 1 base from V and 5 bases from J; junction bases left unmatched: 10. Germline V gene data show CDR1 as LNHDA and CDR2 as SQIVND (reference sequence). The CDR3 DNA reads TGTGCCAGTAGTATAGGCGCCGGGAGGGCCGGGGAAAACATTCAGTACTTC. Its translation: CASSIGAGRAGENIQYF.

The CDR3 DNA is TGTGCCAGCAGCCCGCCGGGCAGGGTAGATGGCTACACCTTC. Protein product: CASSPPGRVDGYTF. V usage is TRBV7-9 and J usage is TRBJ1-2; D is perhaps TRBD1 (5 bases). Germline V lookup: CDR1 SEHNR, CDR2 FQNEAQ (reference sequence). Trimming took 5 bases from V and 6 from J, leaving 16 bases between them. CDR3 length equals 14 residues.

The genes are TRBV2 and TRBJ2-7, with 8 bases fitting TRBD1. The CDR3 is made up of 16 amino acids. With 2 bases clipped from V and 3 bases from J, the junction kept 9 bases outside the gene matches. From germline, CDR1 is SNHLY and CDR2 FYNNEI. The CDR3 DNA follows: TGTGCCAGCAGTGAATGGGGTTCAGGGGGCGGCTACGAGCAGTACTTC. This translates into CASSEWGSGGGYEQYF.

The chain links TRBV27 to TRBJ1-2; 10 bases fit TRBD1. Trimming cost V 5 bases and J 8 bases; bases outside gene matches: 14. The CDR3 runs 16 residues. From germline, CDR1 is MNHEY and CDR2 SMNVEV (reference sequence). The CDR3 DNA reads as TGTGCCAGCAGTCCACGCCCGGGACAGGGGTGGATCGGCTACACCTTC. Protein sequence: CASSPRPGQGWIGYTF.

This clone has a handful of counts. The chain carries TRBV2 and TRBJ1-3; D is unresolved. Trimming took off 3 bases at V and 7 bases at J, with 7 bases between the two ends. CDR3 length equals 12 residues. Per the germline V gene, CDR1 is SNHLY and CDR2 is FYNNEI. In DNA form, the CDR3 reads TGTGCCAGCAGTGAGAGGGATAACACCATATATTTT. Its translation is CASSERDNTIYF.

The V and J genes are TRBV15 and TRBJ2-7, with 9 bases aligning to TRBD1. The V and J ends lost 3 bases and 2 bases, in that order; junction bases with no gene match: 2. This CDR3 is built from 14 residues. The germline V gene encodes CDR1 LNHNV and CDR2 YYDKDF (reference sequence). The chain's CDR3 is CATSSRTGAYEQYF. The CDR3, as DNA: TGTGCCACCAGCAGCCGGACAGGGGCCTACGAGCAGTACTTC.

This clone was detected a few times. The rearrangement links TRBV10-2 to TRBJ1-1, with 7 bases fitting TRBD1. J gave up 4 bases and V 7 bases, and 9 bases lay outside the gene matches. The CDR3 has 14 residues. From germline, CDR1 is WSHSY and CDR2 SAAADI. Written as DNA, the CDR3 is TGCGCCAGCACAGGAGGGGGCTTGGGCACTGAAGCTTTCTTT. This encodes CASTGGGLGTEAFF.

The V call is TRBV28, the J call TRBJ1-1, with D perhaps matching TRBD1 (6 bases). The CDR3 spans 14 residues. CDR1 is MDHEN, CDR2 SYDVKM, per germline. The V and J ends lost 6 bases and 0 bases respectively, with 11 bases between them. CDR3 in amino acids: CASSQDSMNTEAFF. CDR3 nucleotide sequence: TGTGCCAGCAGCCAGGACAGTATGAACACTGAAGCTTTCTTT.

V and J are TRBV6-1 and TRBJ1-3, with TRBD1 identical over 9 bases. This CDR3 region has 19 residues. Germline values: CDR1 MNHNS, CDR2 SASEGT. After removal of 2 bases from V and 2 bases from J, the junction contained 13 bases not matched to a gene. CDR3 in amino acids: CASSETDRGYPSAGNTIYF. In DNA form, the CDR3 reads TGTGCCAGCAGTGAAACGGACAGGGGCTACCCTTCGGCTGGAAACACCATATATTTT.

The V gene is TRBV10-3, the J gene TRBJ1-6, with TRBD1 identical over 7 bases. The CDR3 has 14 residues. CDR1 is ENHRY, CDR2 SYGVKD, per germline. With V trimmed by 6 bases and J by 11 bases, 10 bases remained unmatched. This CDR3 reads CAIRQGSGGAPLHF. CDR3 in DNA: TGTGCCATCAGACAGGGGAGCGGAGGGGCACCCCTCCACTTT.

The rearrangement uses TRBV4-1 and TRBJ2-5; D is perhaps TRBD2 (6 bases). V dropped 0 bases and J dropped 3 bases, with 11 bases sitting between them. The CDR3 length is 15 residues. Per the germline V gene, CDR1 is MGHRA and CDR2 is YSYEKL. The CDR3 DNA follows: TGCGCCAGCAGCCAAGAGGGAACGGGGGAAGAGACCCAGTACTTC. Its protein is CASSQEGTGEETQYF.

The chain links TRBV21-1 to TRBJ1-1. TRBV21-1 is described as a pseudogene. CDR3 size: 16 residues. CDR3 amino acids: CASSKYATGGPHEAFF. In DNA, the CDR3 is TGTGCCAGCAGCAAATACGCGACGGGTGGCCCCCATGAAGCTTTCTTT.

For this clone: One end of the junction varies from germline; a read error may be responsible. The CDR3 nucleotides are TGTGCCAGCAGCGTAGTGACTAGCTCCCACAATGAGCAGTTCTTC. Translated: CASSVVTSSHNEQFF. V and J are TRBV9 and TRBJ2-1, with TRBD2 matching 7 bases. This CDR3 contains 15 residues. Germline V gene lookup returns CDR1 SGDLS and CDR2 YYNGEE.

This clone has just a few counts. DNA for the CDR3: TGTGCCAGCAGTGAAGACAGGGCGGGTAACTATGGCTACACCTTC. Translated: CASSEDRAGNYGYTF. The V and J genes are TRBV2 and TRBJ1-2, with D perhaps TRBD1 (6 bases). Trimming stripped 1 base from V and 1 base from J, with 10 bases between. The length of the CDR3 is 15 residues. CDR1 and CDR2 from the germline V gene are SNHLY and FYNNEI.

The CDR3 protein is CASSLGTSGRAGYNEQFF. DNA of the CDR3: TGTGCCAGCAGCTTGGGGACTAGCGGGAGGGCCGGCTACAATGAGCAGTTCTTC. This sequence joins TRBV3-1 (or the pseudogene TRBV3-2) and TRBJ2-1; 16 positions agree with TRBD2. After removal of 5 bases from V and 3 bases from J, the junction contained 7 bases not matched to a gene. The germline gives CDR1 LGHDT, CDR2 YNNKEL (reference sequence). This CDR3 spans 18 amino acids.

The V gene is TRBV9, the J gene TRBJ2-1; 7 positions match TRBD2. Losses at the gene ends were 0 bases for V and 3 bases for J; bases not matched to a gene: 9. Per germline, CDR1 SGDLS and CDR2 YYNGEE. This CDR3 spans 17 amino acids. CDR3 nucleotide sequence: TGTGCCAGCAGCGTAGGCGCCATCCGGGACTACTACAATGAGCAGTTCTTC. Translating it yields CASSVGAIRDYYNEQFF.

The gene calls are TRBV10-3 and TRBJ1-1; 8 positions match TRBD1. V gave up 7 bases and J gave up 4 bases; unmatched junction bases: 5. The CDR3 has 13 residues. Germline V gene data show CDR1 as ENHRY and CDR2 as SYGVKD. The CDR3 nucleotides are TGTGCCATCACTAAAACAGGGGGCACTGAAGCTTTCTTT. Translated: CAITKTGGTEAFF.

This chain links TRBV5-5 with TRBJ2-3, with 8 bases fitting TRBD1. Germline CDR1 and CDR2: SGHKS and YYEKEE (reference sequence). The CDR3 covers 15 residues. V dropped 8 bases and J dropped 2; count of bases not matched to a gene: 10. DNA of the CDR3: TGTGCCAGTGGGGGTAGGGACAGGTCCACAGATACGCAGTATTTT. This gives the protein CASGGRDRSTDTQYF. Drawing the rest from reference TRBV5-5 and TRBJ2-3, the complete variable domain is DAGVTQSPTHLIKTRGQQVTLRCSPISGHKSVSWYQQVLGQGPQFIFQYYEKEERGRGNFPDRFSARQFPNYSSELNVNALLLGDSALYLCASGGRDRSTDTQYFGPGTRLTVL.

The chain has TRBV7-2 and TRBJ2-4, with a possible D match to TRBD1 (6 bases). Trimming removed 7 bases from V and 6 bases from J, with 16 bases in between. CDR3 length equals 14 residues. Germline V gene sequence: CDR1 SGHTA, CDR2 FQGNSA. The CDR3 protein is CASKEVGHSNIQYF. CDR3 sequence (DNA): TGTGCCAGCAAAGAAGTGGGACATTCAAACATTCAGTACTTC.

The V gene is TRBV27, the J gene TRBJ1-6, with 9 nucleotides matching TRBD1. The CDR3 has 15 residues. The J segment lost 8 bases and the V segment lost 3 bases, leaving 5 bases of the junction unmatched. The germline V gene has CDR1 MNHEY and CDR2 SMNVEV (reference sequence). The CDR3 region is CASSLRDRVDSPLHF. The CDR3 DNA sequence: TGTGCCAGCAGTTTGCGGGACAGGGTGGATTCACCCCTCCACTTT.

V is TRBV9 and J is TRBJ2-7; TRBD2 agrees at 7 bases. Germline V lookup: CDR1 SGDLS, CDR2 YYNGEE. The V segment lost 0 bases and the J segment 5 bases; nucleotides outside the gene matches: 11. This CDR3 spans 16 amino acids. The CDR3 reads CASSVGGGRGGNEQYF. CDR3 bases: TGTGCCAGCAGCGTAGGAGGCGGGAGAGGAGGTAACGAGCAGTACTTC.

The chain uses TRBV18 and TRBJ1-5; D is undetermined. Per the germline V gene, CDR1 is KGHSH and CDR2 is LQKENI. V shed 3 bases and J shed 5 bases, with 11 bases lying between them. The CDR3 totals 14 residues. The CDR3 DNA reads TGTGCCAGCTCACCCAGTAAATCCGATCAGCCCCAGCATTTT. This encodes CASSPSKSDQPQHF.